Here is one T cell receptor beta chain with its context. Its antigen is currently unknown. The entry originates in a study of lymphopenia after photon versus proton radiotherapy. Study-wide results and limits: After the lymphocyte nadir, photon-treated repertoires showed oligoclonal expansion, especially of CD8+ Temra cells. Under photons, naive T cells and diversity fell while effector/memory populations rose. Survival link was tested only in deceased patients; proton benefit remains a possibility.

Method: immunoSEQ multiplex PCR; TCRdb's copy keeps in-frame clones and lacks some. The sample lists about 34,000 clones, approximately 84% occurring once. The germline V gene encodes CDR1 MGHDK and CDR2 SYGVNS. V was cut by 6 bases and J by 10 bases, with 13 bases left in between. The CDR3 is 12 amino acids. This sequence joins TRBV25-1 and TRBJ2-1; no definite D call. The material sequenced was peripheral blood, taken from a patient treated with proton-based radiotherapy. The sequence came from a woman in her 70s with pancreatic cancer. CDR3 DNA: TGTGCCAGCAGGCCTGGCCGCGCGGAGCAGTTCTTC. This gives the protein CASRPGRAEQFF.